This T cell receptor (beta chain) was sequenced in a study of T cells after yellow fever vaccination. Study in general: SMART-Seq v4 Ultra Low Input served to prepare low-cell-number fractions. Overall study findings and caveats: The booster response re-showed most primary clones: over 95% CD4, approximately 90% CD8. Weaker in magnitude, the secondary response showed a faster peak on day 5 versus 15.

This CDR3 is 13 amino acids long. Germline assignment: CDR1 DFQATT and CDR2 SNEGSKA (reference sequence). V was cut by 0 bases and J by 4 bases, with 6 bases left in between. Researchers made TCR cDNA using 5'RACE template switching, and this step added a universal primer site and UMIs. TCRdb redid the calling of the 5' RACE reads with MiXCR, one entry per CDR3 protein. The sample lists a few hundred thousand distinct CDR3 sequences, around 6.4% occurring once. This clonotype was counted many times. Antigen unknown. J is TRBJ2-2 and V is TRBV20-1; D uncertain. The sample consisted of PBMCs, taken 5 days after the yellow fever booster vaccination. This receptor was obtained from a man aged 30 to 39 who received the YFV17D yellow fever vaccine. In DNA, the CDR3 is TGCAGTGCTAGAGAATTGAGCACCGGGGAGCTGTTTTTT. Protein: CSARELSTGELFF.